What follows is one TCR beta chain and its context. Antigen unknown. Produced via immunoSEQ multiplex PCR; TCRdb's table is partial and in-frame only. The profile shows about 140,000 clones, roughly 90% of them singletons. This CDR3 contains 14 residues. This specimen belongs to a study of T cell responses to AZD1222 COVID-19 vaccine. Overall study context: Both about-4-week and about-12-week second-dose recipients were combined. Study findings and constraints: Spike was spanned by vaccine-associated CD4 TCRs, with dominance at 160-218 and 743-854. Donors were mostly white British, more females; clonal diversity possibly underestimated. Spike-specific TCR repertoires showed rising breadth and depth after two AZD1222 doses.

This TCR came from an adult in good health. V and J are TRBV21-1 and TRBJ2-1; the D segment call TRBD1 is taken from the table without a DNA check. TRBV21-1 is marked as a pseudogene. The sample was peripheral blood, taken on day 0 of AZD1222 vaccination. This CDR3 reads CASSSLQGANEQFF. CDR3 DNA sequence: TGTGCCAGCAGCAGCTTACAGGGAGCCAATGAGCAGTTCTTC.